This T cell receptor (beta chain) was observed in a study of T cell changes during pregnancy in multiple sclerosis. The CDR3 has 17 residues. Germline values: CDR1 MNHEY, CDR2 SMNVEV (reference sequence). V was pared by 6 bases and J by 4 bases, with 15 bases of the junction left unmatched. Measured with immunoSEQ multiplex PCR; TCRdb has only the in-frame clones, and not every one. The sample lists more than 80,000 clones, 92% occurring once. The receptor was derived from a female donor with multiple sclerosis, enrolled in a pregnancy study. The rearrangement joins TRBV27 to TRBJ2-5; 9 bases are a match to TRBD2. Source: peripheral blood, taken in the first trimester of pregnancy. CDR3: CASSFPEGSGRRETQYF. CDR3 coding DNA: TGTGCCAGCAGCTTCCCGGAGGGTAGCGGGAGAAGAGAGACCCAGTACTTC.